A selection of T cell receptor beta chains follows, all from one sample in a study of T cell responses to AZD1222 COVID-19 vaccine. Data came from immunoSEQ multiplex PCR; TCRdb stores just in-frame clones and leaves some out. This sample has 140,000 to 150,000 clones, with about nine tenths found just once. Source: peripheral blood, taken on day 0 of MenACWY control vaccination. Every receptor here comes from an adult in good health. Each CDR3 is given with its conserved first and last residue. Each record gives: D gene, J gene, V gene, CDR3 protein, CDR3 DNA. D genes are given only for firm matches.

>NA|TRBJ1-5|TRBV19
CASTPPRRNKLNQPQHF
TGTGCCAGTACCCCACCACGAAGGAACAAATTAAATCAGCCCCAGCATTTT
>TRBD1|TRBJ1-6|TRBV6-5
CASSPRDRATSPLHF
TGTGCCAGCAGTCCCCGGGACAGGGCTACCTCACCCCTCCACTTT
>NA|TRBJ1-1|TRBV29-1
CSLSQMNTEAFF
TGCAGCCTCTCCCAGATGAACACTGAAGCTTTCTTT
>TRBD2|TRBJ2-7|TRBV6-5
CASSRTGGSYEQYF
TGTGCCAGCAGTCGGACGGGAGGGTCCTACGAGCAGTACTTC
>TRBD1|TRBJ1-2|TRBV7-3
CASSSRDRDEDGYTF
TGTGCCAGCAGCTCCCGGGACAGGGATGAGGATGGCTACACCTTC
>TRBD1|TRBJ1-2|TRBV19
CASNADRSGFAGYTF
TGTGCCAGTAATGCGGACAGGTCTGGGTTTGCTGGCTACACCTTC
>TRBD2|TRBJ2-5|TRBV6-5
CASSPLAGGRETQYF
TGTGCCAGCAGTCCATTAGCGGGGGGGAGAGAGACCCAGTACTTC
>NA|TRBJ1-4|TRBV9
CASSVGLQKNEKLFF
TGTGCCAGCAGCGTAGGTTTACAGAAAAATGAAAAACTGTTTTTT
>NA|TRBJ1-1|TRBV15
CATSRGNGGEAFF
TGTGCCACCAGCAGGGGCAACGGAGGGGAAGCTTTCTTT
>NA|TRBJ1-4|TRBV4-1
CASSQDGGRDEKLFF
TGCGCCAGCAGCCAAGATGGGGGGAGAGATGAAAAACTGTTTTTT
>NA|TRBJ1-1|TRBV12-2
CASRLGQQNTEAFF
TGTGCAAGTCGCTTGGGACAGCAGAACACTGAAGCTTTCTTT